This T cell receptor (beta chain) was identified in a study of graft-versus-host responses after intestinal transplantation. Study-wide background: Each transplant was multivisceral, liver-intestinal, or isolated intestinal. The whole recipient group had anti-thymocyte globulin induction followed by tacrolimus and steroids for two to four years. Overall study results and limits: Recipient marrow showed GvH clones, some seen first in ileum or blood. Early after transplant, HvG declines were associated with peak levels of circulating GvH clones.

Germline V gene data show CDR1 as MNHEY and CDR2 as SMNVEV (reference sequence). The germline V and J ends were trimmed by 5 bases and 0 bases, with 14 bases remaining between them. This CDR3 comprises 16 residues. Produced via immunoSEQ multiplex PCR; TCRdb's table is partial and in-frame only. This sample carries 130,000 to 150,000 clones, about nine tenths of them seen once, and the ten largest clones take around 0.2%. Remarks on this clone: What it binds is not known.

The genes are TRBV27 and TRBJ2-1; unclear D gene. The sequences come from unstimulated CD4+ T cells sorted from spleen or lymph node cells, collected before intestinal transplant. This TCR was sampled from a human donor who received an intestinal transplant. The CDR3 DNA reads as TGTGCCAGCAGTGGTTCGGCGTCCTACTCCTACAATGAGCAGTTCTTC. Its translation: CASSGSASYSYNEQFF.